A selection of T cell receptor beta chains follows, all from one sample in a study of cytomegalovirus exposure and HLA in healthy donors. Repertoires were generated with immunoSEQ multiplex PCR, while TCRdb's copy carries only in-frame clones and drops some. Among roughly 86,000 clones listed, roughly three fifths were seen once. The sequencing sample was made of PBMCs. The receptors come from a young man in good health and CMV-seronegative. Each CDR3 is given with its conserved first and last residue. The order of the fields is clone size, J gene, D gene, V gene, CDR3 protein, CDR3 DNA. D genes are given only for firm matches. The listing skips clone size in some rows; elsewhere it reads once, few, many or a size class.

>NA|TRBJ2-2|TRBD2|TRBV19
CASSPGLATGELFF
TGTGCCAGTAGTCCTGGACTAGCGACCGGGGAGCTGTTTTTT
>NA|TRBJ2-7|TRBD1|TRBV6-6
CASNSGQGGSYEQYF
TGTGCCAGCAACTCGGGACAGGGGGGTTCCTACGAGCAGTACTTC
>NA|TRBJ2-3|TRBD2|TRBV4-3
CASSQVAGVYSTDTQYF
TGCGCCAGCAGCCAAGTTGCGGGGGTTTATAGCACAGATACGCAGTATTTT
>NA|TRBJ2-7|TRBD2|TRBV27
CASSLGSGFTYEQYF
TGTGCCAGCAGTTTAGGTAGCGGGTTTACCTACGAGCAGTACTTC
>few|TRBJ1-4|NA|TRBV29-1
CSVEEGSEKLFF
TGCAGCGTTGAGGAGGGAAGTGAAAAACTGTTTTTT
>NA|TRBJ2-3|TRBD1|TRBV7-8
CASSPQAGTVSTDTQYF
TGTGCCAGCAGCCCTCAAGCCGGGACAGTTAGCACAGATACGCAGTATTTT
>NA|TRBJ2-2|TRBD2|TRBV7-3
CASSLDPAGGMNTGELFF
TGTGCCAGCAGCTTAGATCCAGCGGGGGGGATGAACACCGGGGAGCTGTTTTTT
>NA|TRBJ2-2|TRBD2|TRBV2
CASRGFAGVTGELFF
TGTGCCAGCAGAGGCTTTGCGGGAGTCACCGGGGAGCTGTTTTTT
>NA|TRBJ1-6|NA|TRBV5-1
CASAQAGSGESPLHF
TGCGCCAGCGCCCAGGCAGGGTCAGGAGAGTCACCCCTCCACTTT
>NA|TRBJ1-2|TRBD1|TRBV6-5
CASSYGTGVRRHGYTF
TGTGCCAGCAGTTACGGGACAGGGGTGAGGAGGCATGGCTACACCTTC
>once|TRBJ1-5|TRBD1|TRBV7-2
CASSRGQVSNQPQHF
TGTGCCAGCAGCCGAGGACAGGTTAGCAATCAGCCCCAGCATTTT
>NA|TRBJ2-5|TRBD1|TRBV4-2
CASSQTGTGTETQYF
TGTGCCAGCAGCCAAACCGGGACAGGGACTGAGACCCAGTACTTC
>NA|TRBJ2-7|TRBD2|TRBV13
CASSPIGSGRSHEQYF
TGTGCCAGCAGCCCCATTGGTAGCGGGAGATCCCACGAGCAGTACTTC
>NA|TRBJ2-7|NA|TRBV13
CASSLAGAYSYEQYF
TGTGCCAGCAGCTTAGCAGGGGCGTACTCCTACGAGCAGTACTTC
>few|TRBJ2-3|NA|TRBV11-2
CASSLDRRGTDTQYF
TGTGCCAGCAGCTTAGATCGGCGGGGCACAGATACGCAGTATTTT
>NA|TRBJ2-1|NA|TRBV7-3
CASSWQGGEFDEQFF
TGTGCCAGCAGCTGGCAGGGGGGTGAGTTCGATGAGCAGTTCTTC
>NA|TRBJ2-2|TRBD2|TRBV6-4
CASRKGLASGELFF
TGTGCCAGCAGAAAGGGACTAGCAAGCGGGGAGCTGTTTTTT
>NA|TRBJ2-1|NA|TRBV5-1
CASFPGGSADEQFF
TGCGCCAGCTTCCCTGGGGGGAGCGCCGATGAGCAGTTCTTC
>once|TRBJ1-6|NA|TRBV27
CASSSPGTRHSPLHF
TGTGCCAGCAGTTCGCCCGGGACTCGCCATTCACCCCTCCACTTT
>few|TRBJ2-7|NA|TRBV2
CASGGEQYF
TGTGCCAGCGGCGGCGAGCAGTACTTC
>NA|TRBJ2-3|NA|TRBV6-5
CASRRGTDTQYF
TGTGCCAGCAGGCGGGGCACAGATACGCAGTATTTT
>NA|TRBJ2-3|TRBD1|TRBV9
CAGSRGQGFEDTQYF
TGTGCCGGATCTCGGGGACAGGGATTTGAGGATACGCAGTATTTT
>NA|TRBJ2-7|TRBD2|TRBV6-1
CAARGGAGPYEQYF
TGTGCCGCCCGGGGGGGAGCGGGTCCCTACGAGCAGTACTTC
>few|TRBJ2-1|NA|TRBV4-1
CASSQVSQTYNEQFF
TGCGCCAGCAGCCAAGTGTCCCAAACCTACAATGAGCAGTTCTTC
>few|TRBJ1-5|NA|TRBV4-1
CASSQDATYSNQPQHF
TGCGCCAGCAGCCAAGATGCGACTTATAGCAATCAGCCCCAGCATTTT
>NA|TRBJ2-6|NA|TRBV28
CASKEASGANVLTF
TGTGCCAGCAAGGAGGCCTCTGGGGCCAACGTCCTGACTTTC
>few|TRBJ2-1|NA|TRBV7-8
CASSTGEGRQFF
TGTGCCAGCAGCACGGGGGAAGGACGGCAGTTCTTC
>NA|TRBJ1-4|NA|TRBV5-5
CASSFVGGAGEKLFF
TGTGCCAGCAGCTTTGTAGGAGGAGCAGGTGAAAAACTGTTTTTT
>NA|TRBJ1-1|NA|TRBV28
CASSLRVPYTEAFF
TGTGCCAGCAGCCTCAGGGTTCCGTACACTGAAGCTTTCTTT
>once|TRBJ1-4|NA|TRBV5-1
CASSSAGANEKLFF
TGCGCCAGCAGCTCGGCAGGGGCTAATGAAAAACTGTTTTTT
>NA|TRBJ1-2|NA|TRBV5-4
CASSLASGRINGYTF
TGTGCCAGCAGCTTGGCCTCAGGGCGAATAAATGGCTACACCTTC
>few|TRBJ2-5|NA|TRBV6-5
CASSGAAGTLETQYF
TGTGCCAGCAGCGGTGCCGCCGGGACATTGGAGACCCAGTACTTC
>few|TRBJ2-1|NA|TRBV7-6
CASSPDSSQQFF
TGTGCCAGCAGCCCGGACTCTTCCCAGCAGTTCTTC
>few|TRBJ2-4|NA|TRBV9
CASSVESGRGIQYF
TGTGCCAGCAGCGTAGAGAGCGGCAGAGGTATTCAGTACTTC
>few|TRBJ2-7|TRBD2|TRBV9
CASSPRYGLAESSYEQYF
TGTGCCAGCAGCCCGAGATACGGACTAGCGGAAAGCTCCTACGAGCAGTACTTC
>few|TRBJ2-4|NA|TRBV29-1
CSVTENIQYF
TGCAGCGTTACAGAAAACATTCAGTACTTC